This T cell receptor beta chain stems from a study of a mutant IDH1 vaccine in newly diagnosed glioma. Study at large: Patients were started on vaccination 4-6 weeks after radiotherapy alone, or with temozolomide cycles. Mean patient age was about 40 years; about 60% were male and around 40% female. Previous care, which was radiotherapy, temozolomide, or both, most often involved both. Study results and caveats: Top peripheral T cell clonotype shifts appeared unrelated to pseudoprogression.

To note about this clone: Its antigen is unknown.

The germline CDR1 and CDR2 sequences are MDHEN and SYDVKM. CDR3 length equals 14 residues. The V end lost 7 bases, the J end lost 10 bases, and 22 bases lay between the germline ends. Assay: immunoSEQ multiplex PCR; the TCRdb copy retains only in-frame clones and omits some. The data contain 50,000 to 70,000 clones, over 75% of them singletons. Time point described: week 23, last vaccination. Doses consisted of 300 ug of mutant IDH1 20-mer peptide each, paired with topical imiquimod. Sequences were derived from PBMCs, sampled from a glioma patient whose treatment included an IDH1 peptide vaccine. The sequence derives from a man aged 18 to 29 with glioma. The chain has TRBV28 and TRBJ1-1, with a weak D call TRBD1 (5 bases). Written as DNA, the CDR3 is TGTGCCAGCAATTATCGTGTGGGGCAGTCACGAGCTTTCTTT. Its translation is CASNYRVGQSRAFF. Looking up the rest from reference TRBV28 and TRBJ1-1 gives the full variable domain: DVKVTQSSRYLVKRTGEKVFLECVQDMDHENMFWYRQDPGLGLRLIYFSYDVKMKEKGDIPEGYSVSREKKERFSLILESASTNQTSMYLCASNYRVGQSRAFFGQGTRLTVV.